These 2 T cell receptor beta chains were all obtained from the same sample, sequenced in a study of cytomegalovirus exposure and HLA in healthy donors. PCR employed 60 Vbeta and 13 Jbeta primers. The protocol was immunoSEQ multiplex PCR, while the TCRdb copy is restricted to in-frame clones and leaves out a portion. The sample contains approximately 140,000 clones, over 70% of which appear only once. Source material: PBMCs. Receptor source: a woman aged 40-49 years in good health and CMV-seropositive.

V gene TRBV18 combines with J gene TRBJ2-3, with 9 bases matching TRBD2. Germline loops: CDR1 KGHSH, CDR2 LQKENI. V gave up 1 base and J gave up 1 base; unmatched junction bases: 3. The CDR3 is made up of 16 amino acids. The CDR3 region has the DNA TGTGCCAGCTCACCACAGCGGGGGGCGGGCACAGATACGCAGTATTTT. Amino acids: CASSPQRGAGTDTQYF. Drawing the rest from reference TRBV18 and TRBJ2-3, the complete variable domain is NAGVMQNPRHLVRRRGQEARLRCSPMKGHSHVYWYRQLPEEGLKFMVYLQKENIIDESGMPKERFSAEFPKEGPSILRIQQVVRGDSAAYFCASSPQRGAGTDTQYFGPGTRLTVL.

This clone has a handful of counts. The chain joins TRBV11-2 to TRBJ2-1; a possible D gene is TRBD2 (6 bases). CDR3 size: 16 residues. Germline loops: CDR1 SGHAT, CDR2 FQNNGV. Between the trimmed V and J ends, which lost 7 bases and 2 bases, there was a span of 18 bases. CDR3 DNA sequence: TGTGCCAGCAACCAACAAGGTCCGGGGGCCTACAATGAGCAGTTCTTC. It translates to CASNQQGPGAYNEQFF.